This T cell receptor beta chain came from a study of T cell responses to AZD1222 COVID-19 vaccine. The V gene lost 9 bases and the J gene lost 3 bases, with 8 bases spanning the gap. The CDR3 consists of 12 residues. The germline CDR1 and CDR2 sequences are KGHDR and SFDVKD. Profiled with immunoSEQ multiplex PCR; TCRdb holds only in-frame clones, not every one. The sample carries some 110,000 clones, roughly 86% recorded once. V usage is TRBV24-1 and J usage is TRBJ1-5; D may be TRBD1 (5 bases). This sequence originates from an adult who received the AZD1222 COVID-19 vaccine. The material was peripheral blood, obtained 28 days after the second AZD1222 dose. The CDR3 sequence: CATQGPNQPQHF. The DNA of the CDR3 is TGTGCCACCCAGGGTCCCAATCAGCCCCAGCATTTT.